Listed here are 23 T cell receptor beta chains from one sample, sequenced in a study of blood T cell repertoires in COVID-19. Profiling relied on immunoSEQ multiplex PCR, and the TCRdb table lists in-frame clones only, not all of them. Seen here are under 35,000 clones, 85% to 90% observed once, and the top ten hold around 17%. Sequenced input: peripheral blood. All receptors come from a woman in her sixties or seventies with active COVID-19.

This chain uses TRBV5-4 with TRBJ2-3; 7 bases match TRBD1. Germline V lookup: CDR1 SGHNT, CDR2 YYREEE (reference sequence). This CDR3 has 16 amino acids. V lost 1 base to trimming and J lost 2 bases; unmatched junction nucleotides: 7. The CDR3, as DNA: TGTGCCAGCAGCTTGATGGGGGACAGATCCACAGATACGCAGTATTTT. Protein: CASSLMGDRSTDTQYF.

The CDR3 spells CASSARETGELFF. The DNA for the CDR3 is TGCGCCAGCAGCGCGAGGGAAACCGGGGAGCTGTTTTTT. The chain employs TRBV5-1 and TRBJ2-2; a weak D match, TRBD2 (5 bases). Germline CDR1 and CDR2: SGHRS and YFSETQ. V lost 4 bases and J lost 5, with 9 bases in between. This CDR3 contains 13 residues. Looking up the rest from reference TRBV5-1 and TRBJ2-2 gives the full variable domain: KAGVTQTPRYLIKTRGQQVTLSCSPISGHRSVSWYQQTPGQGLQFLFEYFSETQRNKGNFPGRFSGRQFSNSRSEMNVSTLELGDSALYLCASSARETGELFFGEGSRLTVL.

The rearrangement joins TRBV9 to TRBJ1-6; weak D call: TRBD1 (6 bases). With 3 bases removed from V and 5 bases from J, the gap between germline ends came to 18 bases. The CDR3 is made up of 17 amino acids. Germline-derived CDR1 and CDR2 are SGDLS and YYNGEE. The CDR3 sequence: CASSEGPGTPNNSPLHF. The CDR3 coding sequence is TGTGCCAGCAGCGAGGGGCCCGGGACACCAAATAATTCACCCCTCCACTTT.

The chain employs TRBV7-6 and TRBJ1-6; a possible D gene is TRBD1 (5 bases). The CDR3 runs 17 residues. Germline CDR1 reads SGHVS; CDR2 reads FNYEAQ. Trimming shortened V by 2 bases and J by 13 bases, and 24 bases separated the two germline ends. CDR3 sequence: CASSLTAGHGATTPLHF. The DNA for the CDR3 is TGTGCCAGCAGCTTAACAGCGGGCCATGGGGCTACTACCCCCCTCCACTTT. The whole variable domain, remainder taken from reference TRBV7-6 and TRBJ1-6, is GAGVSQSPRYKVTKRGQDVALRCDPISGHVSLYWYRQALGQGPEFLTYFNYEAQQDKSGLPNDRFSAERPEGSISTLTIQRTEQRDSAMYRCASSLTAGHGATTPLHFGNGTRLTVT.

This chain joins TRBV3-1 (or the pseudogene TRBV3-2) and TRBJ2-3; 8 bases are a match to TRBD2. The V gene's germline CDR1 is LGHDT and CDR2 YNNKEL (reference sequence). V shed 2 bases and J 6 bases; nucleotides not matched to a gene: 4. The CDR3 is made up of 14 amino acids. CDR3 coding DNA: TGTGCCAGCAGCCAAACGGGGGGGCGTGATACGCAGTATTTT. The encoded protein is CASSQTGGRDTQYF.

This clone has a single count. The gene calls are TRBV10-3 and TRBJ2-1; 7 bases line up with TRBD2. The length of the CDR3 is 16 residues. V dropped 0 bases and J dropped 0; count of bases not matched to a gene: 2. Germline V CDR1 and CDR2: ENHRY, SYGVKD. In DNA, the CDR3 is TGTGCCATCAGTGAGTCGCCTAGCGGCTCCTACAATGAGCAGTTCTTC. Its translation: CAISESPSGSYNEQFF.

As to this clone: Compared with germline, one end of the junction differs, possibly owing to a read error. V is TRBV19 and J is TRBJ2-7; 10 bases map to TRBD2. Germline V gene sequence: CDR1 LNHDA, CDR2 SQIVND (reference sequence). The length of the CDR3 is 14 residues. The DNA of the CDR3 is TGTACCAGTAGTCCCCTAGCGGGAGCGTACGAGCAGTACTTC. Residues: CTSSPLAGAYEQYF.

The CDR3 DNA reads as TGTGCCAGCAGTTTCGGGACTAGTGGAAGGGAGCAGTACTTC. Translating it yields CASSFGTSGREQYF. This chain uses TRBV6-5 with TRBJ2-7, with 8 nucleotides matching TRBD2. This CDR3 is 14 amino acids long. Unmatched junction bases numbered 9, after V lost 4 bases and J lost 7 bases. Germline V CDR1 and CDR2: MNHEY, SVGAGI.

This chain connects TRBV18 to TRBJ2-5, with 9 bases aligning to TRBD1. This CDR3 has 13 residues. Germline CDR1 is KGHSH and CDR2 is LQKENI. The junction had 3 bases not matched to a gene; V was cut back by 5 bases and J by 5 bases. CDR3 DNA: TGTGCCAGCTCAAAGGGGACAGGGGAGACCCAGTACTTC. The encoded protein is CASSKGTGETQYF.

The chain combines TRBV19 with TRBJ1-5; TRBD1 aligns across 9 bases. V was clipped by 7 bases and J by 3 bases; unmatched bases: 7. CDR1 and CDR2 (germline): LNHDA, SQIVND (reference sequence). The CDR3 loop spans 15 amino acids. CDR3 nucleotides: TGTGCCAGTACTTACAGGGACAGGGTCAATCAGCCCCAGCATTTT. Its protein product is CASTYRDRVNQPQHF.

This chain uses TRBV2 with TRBJ1-2, with D unclear. CDR3 length equals 12 residues. V was clipped by 3 bases and J by 8 bases, with 10 bases between them. In germline, CDR1 is SNHLY, CDR2 FYNNEI. The DNA for the CDR3 is TGTGCCAGCAGTGACCCCCCTTTCGGCTACACCTTC. It yields the protein CASSDPPFGYTF.

The chain is built from TRBV4-2 and TRBJ2-3; D not certain. The CDR3 is 15 residues long. The V end lost 2 bases, the J end lost 4 bases, and 13 bases lay between the germline ends. Germline V gives CDR1 LGHNA, CDR2 YNFKEQ. CDR3 region: CASSQFGLAPDTQYF. In nucleotides, the CDR3 is TGTGCCAGCAGCCAATTTGGGTTAGCTCCAGATACGCAGTATTTT.

The chain combines TRBV5-1 with TRBJ2-5, with 11 bases identical to TRBD2. Trimming removed 4 bases from V and 4 bases from J; junction bases left unmatched: 12. Per the germline V gene, CDR1 is SGHRS and CDR2 is YFSETQ. This CDR3 is 17 amino acids long. This CDR3 reads CASSIISGRASGETQYF. CDR3 coding DNA: TGCGCCAGCAGCATAATTAGCGGGAGGGCCAGTGGAGAGACCCAGTACTTC.

The V and J genes are TRBV5-5 and TRBJ2-7, with a weak D call TRBD2 (6 bases). V lost 1 base and J 4 bases, leaving 15 bases between the germline ends. Germline loops: CDR1 SGHKS, CDR2 YYEKEE (reference sequence). This CDR3 spans 15 amino acids. CDR3 in DNA: TGTGCCAGCAGCTTGTCACTAGCCGGCCCATACGAGCAGTACTTC. It yields the protein CASSLSLAGPYEQYF.

This clone has only one observation. The CDR3 reads CASSPTGEYYEQYF. The CDR3 DNA reads TGTGCCAGCAGCCCTACAGGGGAATACTACGAGCAGTACTTC. The chain joins TRBV27 to TRBJ2-7, with 7 nucleotides matching TRBD1. V shed 6 bases, J shed 3 bases, and the junction held 8 bases outside the gene matches. The CDR3 is 14 amino acids. Looked up from germline, CDR1 is MNHEY and CDR2 is SMNVEV (reference sequence).

The rearrangement uses TRBV7-3 and TRBJ2-5; D not resolved. The CDR3 loop spans 13 amino acids. Trimming stripped 3 bases from V and 0 bases from J, with 5 bases between. Germline V gene data show CDR1 as SGHTA and CDR2 as FQGTGA. Here the CDR3 DNA reads TGTGCCAGCAGCTTTGGCAACCAAGAGACCCAGTACTTC. Translated, it gives CASSFGNQETQYF.

The chain uses TRBV5-6 and TRBJ2-3; the match to TRBD2 covers 10 bases. Germline-derived CDR1 and CDR2 are SGHDT and YYEEEE. The CDR3 is made up of 17 amino acids. The V gene end was trimmed by 2 bases and the J gene end by 2 bases; junction bases not matched to a gene: 8. The CDR3 nucleotides read TGTGCCAGCAGCTTATACGCTAGCGGGGGAGACACAGATACGCAGTATTTT. Translation gives CASSLYASGGDTDTQYF.

The rearrangement joins TRBV5-1 to TRBJ1-1; 9 bases map to TRBD1. The CDR3 has 13 amino acids. Germline trimming cut 4 bases from V and 7 bases from J; bases unmatched to any gene: 5. Germline V lookup: CDR1 SGHRS, CDR2 YFSETQ. CDR3 loop: CASSLGQGNEAFF. CDR3 DNA sequence: TGCGCCAGCAGCCTTGGACAGGGGAATGAAGCTTTCTTT.

The chain is built from TRBV2 and TRBJ1-4, with D possibly matching TRBD1 (5 bases). V lost 6 bases to trimming and J lost 4 bases, with 9 bases between them. Germline CDR1 reads SNHLY; CDR2 reads FYNNEI. The CDR3 consists of 13 residues. CDR3 nucleotide sequence: TGTGCCAGCAGGTGGGGCGTTAATGAAAAACTGTTTTTT. Translated: CASRWGVNEKLFF.

V is TRBV5-1 and J is TRBJ2-1; D is perhaps TRBD2 (6 bases). This CDR3 contains 16 residues. Germline V gene lookup returns CDR1 SGHRS and CDR2 YFSETQ. V lost 3 bases and J 2 bases, leaving 15 bases between the germline ends. The CDR3 region has the DNA TGCGCCAGCAGCTCGGAGGGACTGGGCACCTACAATGAGCAGTTCTTC. It translates to CASSSEGLGTYNEQFF.

The chain has TRBV18 and TRBJ1-1; tentatively, D is TRBD1 (6 bases). The V and J ends lost 3 bases and 8 bases respectively, with 13 bases between them. CDR3 size: 13 residues. The germline CDR1 and CDR2 sequences are KGHSH and LQKENI. This CDR3 is CASSPPQGMEAFF. The DNA of the CDR3 is TGTGCCAGCTCACCCCCGCAGGGGATGGAAGCTTTCTTT.

The chain joins TRBV19 to TRBJ2-1, with D perhaps matching TRBD1 (6 bases). This CDR3 contains 17 residues. V lost 0 bases and J lost 8, with 20 bases in between. Germline CDR1 LNHDA, CDR2 SQIVND (reference sequence). The CDR3 nucleotides read TGTGCCAGTAGTATAGATCTCCAGGGGATTTTTGGCGATGAGCAGTTCTTC. This codes for CASSIDLQGIFGDEQFF.

The DNA for the CDR3 is TGTGCCAGCTCACCCGTCCCGGGACAGGGGAGCTCTGGAAACACCATATATTTT. It codes for CASSPVPGQGSSGNTIYF. The genes are TRBV18 and TRBJ1-3; 10 nucleotides agree with TRBD1. Germline V lookup: CDR1 KGHSH, CDR2 LQKENI. The CDR3 extends over 18 amino acids. V was clipped by 3 bases and J by 0 bases; unmatched bases: 8.